One and the same sample provided the 25 T cell receptor beta chains below, sequenced in a study of T cells in Graves' hyperthyroidism and ophthalmopathy. RNA transcripts gave rise to amplified TCR beta CDR3 regions. HTBI primers were used for first-round RT-PCR of the TCR CDR3. Each CDR3 protein gets one entry after TCRdb re-called the multiplex PCR reads with MiXCR. Altogether more than 500,000 distinct CDR3 sequences are present, 46% being singletons, with the ten largest covering about two fifths. Material for sequencing was peripheral blood or thyroid tissue (not recorded which). The receptors here all came from an adult woman with Graves' disease, either hyperthyroidism or ophthalmopathy (not recorded which).

V and J are TRBV4-3 and TRBJ2-7; either TRBD1 or TRBD2 may fit D (5 bases each). Germline V gene data show CDR1 as LGHNA and CDR2 as YSLEER. There are 14 residues in the CDR3. V lost 4 bases, J lost 2 bases, and 12 bases lay in between. CDR3 in DNA: TGCGCCAGCAGCCCGGGACGTGGGACCTACGAGCAGTACTTC. Its translation is CASSPGRGTYEQYF.

This rearrangement joins TRBV7-2 to TRBJ2-3; the match to TRBD2 covers 13 bases. The ends lost 5 bases at V and 8 bases at J; junction bases unmatched: 4. The CDR3 is 14 residues long. The V gene's germline CDR1 is SGHTA and CDR2 FQGNSA. The CDR3 here is CASSLGTSGITQYF. CDR3 sequence (DNA): TGTGCCAGCAGCCTCGGGACTAGCGGGATTACGCAGTATTTT.

This chain uses TRBV11-2 with TRBJ1-5; no definite D call. Germline lookup yields CDR1 SGHAT and CDR2 FQNNGV. This CDR3 contains 17 residues. Trimming shortened V by 1 base and J by 7 bases, and 20 bases separated the two germline ends. For the CDR3, the DNA is TGTGCCAGCAGCTTAGTTGGATCCCATTACGTCTCACAGCCCCAGCATTTT. This sequence encodes CASSLVGSHYVSQPQHF.

Comments on this clonotype: The junction does not match germline at one end; this may be a read error. This sequence joins TRBV5-1 and TRBJ2-7; 7 bases align to TRBD2. In germline, CDR1 is SGHRS, CDR2 YFSETQ. The CDR3 sequence is 15 residues long. CDR3 sequence: CASSLGLAVNYEQYF. The CDR3 bases are TGTGCCAGCAGCTTGGGTCTAGCGGTCAACTACGAGCAGTACTTC. The full variable domain, its missing parts supplied by reference TRBV5-1 and TRBJ2-7, is KAGVTQTPRYLIKTRGQQVTLSCSPISGHRSVSWYQQTPGQGLQFLFEYFSETQRNKGNFPGRFSGRQFSNSRSEMNVSTLELGDSALYLCASSLGLAVNYEQYFGPGTRLTVT.

Worth noting for this clonotype: The conserved final phenylalanine or tryptophan is absent from the CDR3, which likely points to a read error. CDR3 in amino acids: CASSPGTGVYGYTL. The CDR3 DNA reads TGTGCCAGCAGCCCCGGGACAGGCGTTTATGGCTACACCCTC. The chain has TRBV2 and TRBJ1-2; 8 bases are shared with TRBD1. The CDR3 runs to 14 residues. The germline gives CDR1 SNHLY, CDR2 FYNNEI. J lost 5 bases, V lost 6 bases, and 8 bases had no gene match.

This clonotype was counted ten times or more. The gene calls are TRBV20-1 and TRBJ2-2; tentatively, D is TRBD1 or TRBD2 (5 bases each). Germline CDR1 DFQATT, CDR2 SNEGSKA (reference sequence). This CDR3 comprises 18 residues. The V end lost 0 bases, the J end lost 0 bases, and 17 bases lay between the germline ends. As DNA, the CDR3 is TGCAGTGCTAGAGATGGGGGAAAGCGGAGCGCGAACACCGGGGAGCTGTTTTTT. It translates to CSARDGGKRSANTGELFF.

The chain recombines TRBV5-1 with TRBJ1-5; D is unclear. V dropped 0 bases and J dropped 4 bases, with 8 bases sitting between them. The CDR3 consists of 14 residues. CDR1 is SGHRS, CDR2 YFSETQ, per germline. CDR3 protein: CASSLGTENQPQHF. The CDR3 DNA is TGCGCCAGCAGCTTGGGGACCGAGAATCAGCCCCAGCATTTT.

The chain is built from TRBV20-1 and TRBJ2-7; 8 nucleotides match TRBD2. The V gene end was trimmed by 6 bases and the J gene end by 6 bases; junction bases not matched to a gene: 19. The germline V gene has CDR1 DFQATT and CDR2 SNEGSKA (reference sequence). CDR3 length: 16 amino acids. CDR3 sequence: CSASGLIAGRDLEQYF. Written as DNA, the CDR3 is TGCAGTGCGAGTGGGCTAATAGCGGGGAGAGATCTCGAGCAGTACTTC.

This chain links TRBV9 with TRBJ2-1; D gene unclear. Between the trimmed V and J ends, which lost 0 bases and 3 bases, there was a span of 13 bases. This CDR3 spans 16 amino acids. Germline V CDR1 and CDR2: SGDLS, YYNGEE. CDR3: CASSVEKDWLYNEQFF. CDR3 nucleotide sequence: TGTGCCAGCAGCGTAGAGAAAGACTGGCTCTACAATGAGCAGTTCTTC. The entire variable domain, with the rest obtained from reference TRBV9 and TRBJ2-1, is as follows: DSGVTQTPKHLITATGQRVTLRCSPRSGDLSVYWYQQSLDQGLQFLIQYYNGEERAKGNILERFSAQQFPDLHSELNLSSLELGDSALYFCASSVEKDWLYNEQFFGPGTRLTVL.

The V gene is TRBV29-1, the J gene TRBJ2-5; D is uncertain. Germline V lookup: CDR1 SQVTM, CDR2 ANQGSEA. The CDR3 extends over 13 amino acids. V lost 5 bases, J lost 0 bases, and 10 bases lay in between. CDR3 bases: TGCAGCGTTAGGGTAGCAAACCAAGAGACCCAGTACTTC. Protein sequence: CSVRVANQETQYF.

In its sample, this clonotype was seen a few times. The chain carries TRBV7-2 and TRBJ2-7; tentatively, D is TRBD1 (5 bases). Germline CDR1 SGHTA, CDR2 FQGNSA. This CDR3 spans 17 amino acids. The V and J ends lost 4 bases and 2 bases respectively, with 21 bases between them. DNA for the CDR3: TGTGCCAGCAGCTCGTCGGTGTTAATTACAGGTCCCTACGAGCAGTACTTC. It codes for CASSSSVLITGPYEQYF.

With respect to this clonotype: At one boundary the junction diverges from the germline segment, which might be a read error. V is TRBV2 and J is TRBJ2-7; possible D gene TRBD1, 5 bases. Germline values: CDR1 SNHLY, CDR2 FYNNEI. The CDR3 is 10 residues long. The CDR3: CAGRVYEQYF. Here the CDR3 DNA reads TGTGCCGGCAGGGTCTACGAGCAGTACTTC.

The gene calls are TRBV18 and TRBJ2-2; 9 nucleotides line up with TRBD1. Germline trimming cut 7 bases from V and 1 base from J; bases unmatched to any gene: 7. Germline V gene lookup returns CDR1 KGHSH and CDR2 LQKENI. This CDR3 comprises 16 residues. The CDR3 sequence: CASWTGATGNTGELFF. The CDR3 nucleotides are TGTGCCAGCTGGACAGGGGCCACGGGGAACACCGGGGAGCTGTTTTTT. The variable domain in full, completed from reference TRBV18 and TRBJ2-2, reads NAGVMQNPRHLVRRRGQEARLRCSPMKGHSHVYWYRQLPEEGLKFMVYLQKENIIDESGMPKERFSAEFPKEGPSILRIQQVVRGDSAAYFCASWTGATGNTGELFFGEGSRLTVL.

This chain links TRBV15 with TRBJ2-5; 8 nucleotides align to TRBD1. The CDR3 length is 18 residues. J gave up 6 bases and V 1 base, and 16 bases lay outside the gene matches. CDR1 is LNHNV and CDR2 is YYDKDF in the germline V gene (reference sequence). The CDR3 nucleotides are TGTGCCACCAGCAGAGGCGTGGACAGGGACCAGTTATGGAAGACCCAGTACTTC. Translating gives CATSRGVDRDQLWKTQYF.

V is TRBV7-9 and J is TRBJ2-5; D is unresolved. This CDR3 region has 17 residues. Trimming stripped 5 bases from V and 4 bases from J, with 23 bases between. Germline V gene sequence: CDR1 SEHNR, CDR2 FQNEAQ (reference sequence). The CDR3 DNA sequence: TGTGCCAGCAGCAAATCAGGCACCTTCTCCCTCTCAGAGACCCAGTACTTC. Its protein is CASSKSGTFSLSETQYF.

This clonotype was recorded only once. A read error may produce the germline difference seen at one junction end. The chain recombines TRBV30 with TRBJ1-6, with D tentatively TRBD1 (6 bases). The CDR3 is made up of 15 amino acids. Germline lookup yields CDR1 GTSNPN and CDR2 SVGIG (reference sequence). CDR3 residues: CAWSLRGTSPSPLHF. The DNA for the CDR3 is TGTGCCTGGAGTCTCCGGGGGACAAGCCCTTCACCTCTCCACTTT.

For the CDR3, the DNA is TGTGCCAGTAGATCGAAGAAGACAGGGGGCAATCAGCCCCAGCATTTT. It translates to CASRSKKTGGNQPQHF. The chain recombines TRBV19 with TRBJ1-5, with 8 bases identical to TRBD1. Germline CDR1 LNHDA, CDR2 SQIVND (reference sequence). V gave up 6 bases and J gave up 2 bases; unmatched junction bases: 9. The CDR3 has 16 residues.

Remarks on this clonotype: Without the conserved terminal phenylalanine or tryptophan, this CDR3 likely stems from a read error. No DNA is shown, since the ends of the CDR3 on it are uncertain; the CDR3 is the one TCRdb lists. The genes are TRBV10-2 and TRBJ1-1. The CDR3 length is 8 residues, termini included. The germline V gene encodes CDR1 WSHSY and CDR2 SAAADI. CDR3 residues: CASSEVNY.

This clonotype was picked up many times. The chain has TRBV29-1 and TRBJ2-2; 7 bases map to TRBD1. Germline CDR1 reads SQVTM; CDR2 reads ANQGSEA. The CDR3 has 13 amino acids. V shed 6 bases and J 4 bases; nucleotides not matched to a gene: 5. The CDR3 sequence is CSVPGTATGELFF. CDR3 coding DNA: TGCAGCGTACCCGGGACAGCCACCGGGGAGCTGTTTTTT.

This clonotype was counted at least ten times. The chain employs TRBV20-1 and TRBJ2-2; D is unclear. The V end was cut by 3 bases, the J end by 0 bases, with 8 bases between. Looked up from germline, CDR1 is DFQATT and CDR2 is SNEGSKA (reference sequence). The CDR3 extends over 14 amino acids. The CDR3 sequence: CSASLPPNTGELFF. The CDR3 DNA sequence: TGCAGTGCTAGCCTCCCCCCGAACACCGGGGAGCTGTTTTTT.

The chain uses TRBV20-1 and TRBJ1-2; D unclear. The CDR3 loop spans 11 amino acids. V lost 3 bases to trimming and J lost 8 bases, with 10 bases between them. The germline V gene has CDR1 DFQATT and CDR2 SNEGSKA (reference sequence). The CDR3, as DNA: TGCAGTGCTAGGATGGTCGGGGGCTACACCTTC. Protein: CSARMVGGYTF.

This clonotype was seen ten or more times. The chain carries TRBV4-1 and TRBJ2-5, with D perhaps matching TRBD1 or TRBD2 (5 bases each). Trimming removed 5 bases from V and 5 bases from J, with 15 bases in between. CDR3 length: 14 amino acids. The germline V gene encodes CDR1 MGHRA and CDR2 YSYEKL. The CDR3 DNA sequence: TGCGCCAGCAGCGTTCCCGGCAGGGAGGAGACCCAGTACTTC. Amino acids: CASSVPGREETQYF.

The chain links TRBV10-3 to TRBJ1-2; 7 bases agree with TRBD1. The CDR3 length is 17 residues. Trimming at V came to 3 bases and at J to 7 bases, leaving 17 bases not matched to a gene. Germline values: CDR1 ENHRY, CDR2 SYGVKD. CDR3 in amino acids: CAISDPWDSETGCGYTF. CDR3 coding DNA: TGTGCCATCAGTGACCCTTGGGACAGCGAGACGGGTTGTGGCTACACCTTC.

The CDR3 sequence is CARRQNNQPQHF. In nucleotides, the CDR3 is TGTGCTAGACGTCAGAATAATCAGCCCCAGCATTTT. The rearrangement links TRBV10-3 to TRBJ1-5; no definite D call. Per the germline V gene, CDR1 is ENHRY and CDR2 is SYGVKD. There are 12 residues in the CDR3.

In its sample, this clonotype was seen many times. Written as DNA, the CDR3 is TGTGCCAGCAGCTTAAGTGGGACAGCTAATTCACCCCTCCACTTT. This translates into CASSLSGTANSPLHF. The chain is built from TRBV7-3 and TRBJ1-6; 7 nucleotides line up with TRBD1. The CDR3 sequence is 15 residues long. The V gene end was trimmed by 1 base and the J gene end by 6 bases; junction bases not matched to a gene: 3. Germline V gene lookup returns CDR1 SGHTA and CDR2 FQGTGA.